This entry lists 13 T cell receptor beta chains sequenced from one sample in a study of shared clonotypes between healthy human individuals. TCRdb's copy holds only in-frame clones and misses some; the assay was immunoSEQ multiplex PCR. The sample contains some 470,000 clones, approximately 80% of which appear only once. The sequenced sample was PBMCs. These receptors were taken from a woman between 40 and 50 years old in good health. Some clones in this sample may be carry-over from other donors' samples.

The J gene is TRBJ2-5, the V gene TRBV28, with 8 bases matching TRBD1. J lost 13 bases, V lost 5 bases, and 6 bases had no gene match. There are 11 residues in the CDR3. The V gene's germline CDR1 is MDHEN and CDR2 SYDVKM. The CDR3, as DNA: TGTGCCAGCAGTCAGGGACAGGACCGGTACTTC. Its translation is CASSQGQDRYF.

The V call is TRBV4-3, the J call TRBJ2-3; D might be TRBD2 (6 bases). Looked up from germline, CDR1 is LGHNA and CDR2 is YSLEER. Trimming cost V 4 bases and J 1 base, with 15 bases left between them. This CDR3 spans 16 amino acids. CDR3 amino acids: CASSLSRDLGTDTQYF. Here the CDR3 DNA reads TGCGCCAGCAGCCTGTCCCGGGACTTGGGCACAGATACGCAGTATTTT.

The chain has TRBV6-5 and TRBJ2-7; weak D call: TRBD1 (5 bases). The length of the CDR3 is 16 residues. CDR1 MNHEY and CDR2 SVGAGI come from the germline V gene. V shed 2 bases and J shed 3 bases, with 17 bases lying between them. CDR3 bases: TGTGCCAGCAGTTACACCGGCGGACACACAGTCTACGAGCAGTACTTC. It codes for CASSYTGGHTVYEQYF.

There are a few counts of this clone. V is TRBV11-1 and J is TRBJ2-3; the match to TRBD2 covers 9 bases. This CDR3 spans 14 amino acids. With V trimmed by 5 bases and J by 3 bases, 3 bases remained unmatched. Germline CDR1 SGHAT, CDR2 FQDESV (reference sequence). CDR3 amino acids: CASSAGLATDTQYF. DNA for the CDR3: TGTGCCAGCAGCGCCGGACTAGCGACAGATACGCAGTATTTT.

The chain has TRBV23-1 and TRBJ1-3, with D unclear. TRBV23-1 falls under the ORF class, with uncertain function. This CDR3 region has 15 residues. The germline V and J ends were trimmed by 3 bases and 3 bases, with 12 bases remaining between them. CDR3 protein: CASSHGRANGNTIYF. The CDR3 region has the DNA TGCGCCAGCAGTCACGGTCGGGCAAATGGAAACACCATATATTTT.

The chain couples TRBV6-1 to TRBJ2-3, with TRBD2 matching 8 bases. Per the germline V gene, CDR1 is MNHNS and CDR2 is SASEGT. The CDR3 is 15 residues long. Germline trimming cut 2 bases from V and 9 bases from J; bases unmatched to any gene: 10. CDR3 loop: CASSELTGGLGTQYF. In nucleotides, the CDR3 is TGTGCCAGCAGTGAATTAACGGGAGGGCTCGGGACGCAGTATTTT.

This chain uses TRBV30 with TRBJ2-5, with 12 bases that match TRBD2. Per germline, CDR1 GTSNPN and CDR2 SVGIG (reference sequence). The CDR3 extends over 15 amino acids. Germline trimming cut 4 bases from V and 5 bases from J; bases unmatched to any gene: 8. The CDR3 spells CAWTRTSGRSETQYF. The CDR3 nucleotides read TGTGCCTGGACCCGTACTAGCGGGAGGTCTGAGACCCAGTACTTC. Complete variable domain (other parts from reference TRBV30 and TRBJ2-5): SQTIHQWPATLVQPVGSPLSLECTVEGTSNPNLYWYRQAAGRGLQLLFYSVGIGQISSEVPQNLSASRPQDRQFILSSKKLLLSDSGFYLCAWTRTSGRSETQYFGPGTRLLVL.

This chain connects TRBV11-3 to TRBJ2-3; D assignment may be TRBD1 or TRBD2 (5 bases each). Germline V gene sequence: CDR1 SGHNT, CDR2 YENEEA. CDR3 length: 16 amino acids. V lost 2 bases and J lost 6, with 18 bases in between. The CDR3: CASSLSPAGTGDTQYF. In DNA form, the CDR3 reads TGTGCCAGCAGCTTAAGTCCGGCAGGGACGGGGGATACGCAGTATTTT.

This clone was seen a handful of times. This chain uses TRBV5-1 with TRBJ2-1; TRBD2 matches 10 bases. V shed 7 bases, J shed 5 bases, and the junction held 6 bases outside the gene matches. The CDR3 contains 14 residues. CDR1 and CDR2 (germline): SGHRS, YFSETQ. This CDR3 reads CASGPSGSHNEQFF. The CDR3 DNA reads as TGCGCCAGCGGACCTAGCGGGAGTCACAATGAGCAGTTCTTC. The full variable domain, in which reference TRBV5-1 and TRBJ2-1 provide the parts outside the CDR3, is KAGVTQTPRYLIKTRGQQVTLSCSPISGHRSVSWYQQTPGQGLQFLFEYFSETQRNKGNFPGRFSGRQFSNSRSEMNVSTLELGDSALYLCASGPSGSHNEQFFGPGTRLTVL.

This clone occurred once. The chain joins TRBV25-1 to TRBJ2-7; D remains unclear. The CDR3 consists of 14 residues. Germline V lookup: CDR1 MGHDK, CDR2 SYGVNS. V lost 4 bases, J lost 2 bases, and 12 bases lay in between. CDR3: CASSGSPGAYEQYF. CDR3 nucleotide sequence: TGTGCCAGCAGTGGATCCCCGGGTGCCTACGAGCAGTACTTC.

The chain combines TRBV7-9 with TRBJ1-3; no clear D. This CDR3 spans 13 amino acids. Trimming stripped 2 bases from V and 4 bases from J, with 6 bases between. In germline, CDR1 is SEHNR, CDR2 FQNEAQ (reference sequence). CDR3 sequence (DNA): TGTGCCAGCAGCTTACTGCGGGGAAACACCATATATTTT. Its translation is CASSLLRGNTIYF.

The J gene is TRBJ1-1, the V gene TRBV28; 8 bases are shared with TRBD1. Germline-derived CDR1 and CDR2 are MDHEN and SYDVKM. The CDR3 consists of 15 residues. V was pared by 6 bases and J by 2 bases, with 8 bases of the junction left unmatched. In DNA form, the CDR3 reads TGTGCCAGCAGGCGGACAGGGATAACAAACACTGAAGCTTTCTTT. Translation: CASRRTGITNTEAFF.

Regarding this clone: Since a much larger clone is just one base distant, this may be a read error. The chain joins TRBV30 to TRBJ2-5, with TRBD2 identical over 8 bases. The CDR3 is 13 residues long. The V segment lost 6 bases and the J segment 3 bases; nucleotides outside the gene matches: 6. Germline loops: CDR1 GTSNPN, CDR2 SVGIG (reference sequence). CDR3 in DNA: TGTGCCTGTAGCGGGATGCAAGAAGAGACCCAGTACTTC. Its translation: CACSGMQEETQYF.